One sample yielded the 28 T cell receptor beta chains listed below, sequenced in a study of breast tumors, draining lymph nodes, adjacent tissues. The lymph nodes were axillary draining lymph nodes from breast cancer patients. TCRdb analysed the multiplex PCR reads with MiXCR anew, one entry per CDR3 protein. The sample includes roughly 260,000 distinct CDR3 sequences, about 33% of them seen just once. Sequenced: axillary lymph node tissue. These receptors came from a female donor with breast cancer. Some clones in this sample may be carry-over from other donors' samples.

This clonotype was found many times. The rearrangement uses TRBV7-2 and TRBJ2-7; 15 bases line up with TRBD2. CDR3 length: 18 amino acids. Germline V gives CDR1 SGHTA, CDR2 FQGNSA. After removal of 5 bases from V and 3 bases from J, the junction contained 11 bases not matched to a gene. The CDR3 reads CASSPKTGLAGGYYEQYF. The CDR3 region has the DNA TGTGCCAGCAGCCCCAAGACGGGACTAGCGGGAGGTTACTACGAGCAGTACTTC.

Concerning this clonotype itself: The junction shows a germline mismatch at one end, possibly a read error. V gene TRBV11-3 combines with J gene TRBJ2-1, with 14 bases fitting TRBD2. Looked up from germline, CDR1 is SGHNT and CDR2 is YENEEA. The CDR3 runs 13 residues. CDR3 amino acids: CANSSVTSGGGVF. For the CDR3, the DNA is TGTGCCAACAGCTCGGTGACTAGCGGGGGGGGGGTCTTC.

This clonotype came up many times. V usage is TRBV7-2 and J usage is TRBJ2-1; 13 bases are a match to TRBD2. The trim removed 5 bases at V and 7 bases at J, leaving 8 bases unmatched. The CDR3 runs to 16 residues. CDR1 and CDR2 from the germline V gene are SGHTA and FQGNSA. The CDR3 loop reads CASSIPGLAGRNEQFF. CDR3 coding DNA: TGTGCCAGCAGCATTCCGGGACTAGCGGGAAGGAATGAGCAGTTCTTC.

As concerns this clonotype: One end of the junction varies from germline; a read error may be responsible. Here the CDR3 reads CASSLVGGQGNFVETQYF. DNA of the CDR3: TGTGCCAGCAGCTTGGTCGGGGGACAGGGGAACTTCGTAGAGACCCAGTACTTC. The chain has TRBV5-1 and TRBJ2-5; 10 bases agree with TRBD1. This CDR3 spans 18 amino acids. Germline V gene sequence: CDR1 SGHRS, CDR2 YFSETQ.

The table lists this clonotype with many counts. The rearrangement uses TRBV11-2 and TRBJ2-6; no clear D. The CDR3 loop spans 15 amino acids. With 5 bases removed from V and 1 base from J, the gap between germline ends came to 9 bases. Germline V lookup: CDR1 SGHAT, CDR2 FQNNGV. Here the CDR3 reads CASSPTGSGANVLTF. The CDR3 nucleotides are TGTGCCAGCAGCCCGACCGGGTCTGGGGCCAACGTCCTGACTTTC.

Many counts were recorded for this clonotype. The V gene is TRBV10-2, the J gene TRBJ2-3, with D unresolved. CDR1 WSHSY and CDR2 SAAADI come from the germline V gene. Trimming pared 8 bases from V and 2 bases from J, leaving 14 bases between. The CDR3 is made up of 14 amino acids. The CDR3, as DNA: TGCGCCAGCTCTACCCCGCGGAACACAGATACGCAGTATTTT. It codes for CASSTPRNTDTQYF.

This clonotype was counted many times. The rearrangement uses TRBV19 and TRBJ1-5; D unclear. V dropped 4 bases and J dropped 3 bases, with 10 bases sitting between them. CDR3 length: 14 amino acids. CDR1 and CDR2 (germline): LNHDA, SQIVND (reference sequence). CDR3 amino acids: CASSKLEPNQPQHF. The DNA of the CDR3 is TGTGCCAGTAGTAAGCTAGAACCCAATCAGCCCCAGCATTTT.

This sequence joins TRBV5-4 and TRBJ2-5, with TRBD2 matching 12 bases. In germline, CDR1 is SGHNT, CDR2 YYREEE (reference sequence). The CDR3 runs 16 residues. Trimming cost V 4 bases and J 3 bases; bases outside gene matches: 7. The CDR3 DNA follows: TGTGCCAGCAGCCTCCCCTGGACTAGCGGGAAAGAGACCCAGTACTTC. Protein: CASSLPWTSGKETQYF. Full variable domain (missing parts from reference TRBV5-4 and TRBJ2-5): ETGVTQSPTHLIKTRGQQVTLRCSSQSGHNTVSWYQQALGQGPQFIFQYYREEENGRGNFPPRFSGLQFPNYSSELNVNALELDDSALYLCASSLPWTSGKETQYFGPGTRLLVL.

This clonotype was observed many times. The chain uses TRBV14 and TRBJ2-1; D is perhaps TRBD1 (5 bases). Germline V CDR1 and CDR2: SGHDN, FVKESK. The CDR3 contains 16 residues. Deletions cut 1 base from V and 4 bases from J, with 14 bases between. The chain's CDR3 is CASSQGAGMTYNEQFF. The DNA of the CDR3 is TGTGCCAGCAGCCAAGGGGCAGGGATGACATACAATGAGCAGTTCTTC.

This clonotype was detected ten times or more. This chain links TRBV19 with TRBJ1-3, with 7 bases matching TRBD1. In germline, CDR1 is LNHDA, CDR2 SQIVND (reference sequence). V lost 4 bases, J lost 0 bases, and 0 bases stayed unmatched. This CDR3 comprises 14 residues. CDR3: CASSRDSSGNTIYF. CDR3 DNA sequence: TGTGCCAGTAGTAGGGACAGCTCTGGAAACACCATATATTTT.

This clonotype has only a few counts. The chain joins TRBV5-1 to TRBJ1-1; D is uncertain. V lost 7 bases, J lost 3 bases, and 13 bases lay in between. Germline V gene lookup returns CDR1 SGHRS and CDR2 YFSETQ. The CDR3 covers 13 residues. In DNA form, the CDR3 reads TGCGCCAGCGGCCTTTTACCGGACACTGAAGCTTTCTTT. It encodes CASGLLPDTEAFF.

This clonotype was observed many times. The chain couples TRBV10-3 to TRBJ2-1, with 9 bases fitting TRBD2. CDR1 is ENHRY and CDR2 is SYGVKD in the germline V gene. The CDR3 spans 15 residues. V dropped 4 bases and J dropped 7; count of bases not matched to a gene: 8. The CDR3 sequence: CAISVVAGDRNEQFF. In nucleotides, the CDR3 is TGTGCCATCAGTGTGGTAGCGGGAGATAGAAATGAGCAGTTCTTC.

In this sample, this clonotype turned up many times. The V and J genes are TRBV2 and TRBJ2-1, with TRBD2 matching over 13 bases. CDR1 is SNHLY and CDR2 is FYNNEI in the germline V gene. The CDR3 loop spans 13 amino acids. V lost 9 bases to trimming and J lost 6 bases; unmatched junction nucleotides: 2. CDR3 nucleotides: TGTGCCAGTAGACTAGCGGGAGGCAATGAGCAGTTCTTC. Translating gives CASRLAGGNEQFF. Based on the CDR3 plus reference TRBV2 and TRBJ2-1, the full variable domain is EPEVTQTPSHQVTQMGQEVILRCVPISNHLYFYWYRQILGQKVEFLVSFYNNEISEKSEIFDDQFSVERPDGSNFTLKIRSTKLEDSAMYFCASRLAGGNEQFFGPGTRLTVL.

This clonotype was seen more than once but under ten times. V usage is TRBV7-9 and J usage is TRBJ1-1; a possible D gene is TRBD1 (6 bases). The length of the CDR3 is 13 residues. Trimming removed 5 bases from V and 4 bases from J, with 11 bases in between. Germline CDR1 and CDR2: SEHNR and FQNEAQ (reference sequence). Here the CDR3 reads CASSPTGPTEAFF. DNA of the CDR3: TGTGCCAGCAGCCCTACAGGGCCCACTGAAGCTTTCTTT.

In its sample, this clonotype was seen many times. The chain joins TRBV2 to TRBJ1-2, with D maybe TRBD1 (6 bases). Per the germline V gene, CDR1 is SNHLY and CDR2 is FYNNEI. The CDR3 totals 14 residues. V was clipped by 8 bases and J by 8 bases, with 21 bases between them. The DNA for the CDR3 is TGTGCCAGCGATCCAGGGGAGACTTGGCGGGGCTACACCTTC. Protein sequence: CASDPGETWRGYTF.

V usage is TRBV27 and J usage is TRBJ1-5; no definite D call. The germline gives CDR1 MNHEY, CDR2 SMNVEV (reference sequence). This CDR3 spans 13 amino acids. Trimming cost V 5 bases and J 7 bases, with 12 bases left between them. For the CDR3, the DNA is TGTGCCAGCAGTCCAAGCCTTTGGCAGCCCCAGCATTTT. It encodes CASSPSLWQPQHF.

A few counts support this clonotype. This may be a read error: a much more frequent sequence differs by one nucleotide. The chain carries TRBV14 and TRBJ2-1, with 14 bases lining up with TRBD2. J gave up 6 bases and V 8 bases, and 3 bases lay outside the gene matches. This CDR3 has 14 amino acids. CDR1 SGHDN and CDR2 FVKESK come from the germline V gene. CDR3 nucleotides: TGTGCCAGCGCCGGGACTAGCGGGAGCAATGAGCAGTTCTTC. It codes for CASAGTSGSNEQFF.

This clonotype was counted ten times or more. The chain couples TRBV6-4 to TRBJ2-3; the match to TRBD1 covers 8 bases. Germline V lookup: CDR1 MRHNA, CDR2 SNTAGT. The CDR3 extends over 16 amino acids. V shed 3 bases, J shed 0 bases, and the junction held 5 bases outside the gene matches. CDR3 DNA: TGTGCCAGCAGTGATTTCGGGGACAGGAGCACAGATACGCAGTATTTT. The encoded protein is CASSDFGDRSTDTQYF.

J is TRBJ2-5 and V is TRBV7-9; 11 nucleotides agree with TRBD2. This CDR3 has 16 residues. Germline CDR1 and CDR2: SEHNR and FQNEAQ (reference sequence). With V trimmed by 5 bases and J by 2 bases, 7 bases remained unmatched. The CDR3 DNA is TGTGCCAGCAGCCCCCGACTAGCGGGATCGCAAGAGACCCAGTACTTC. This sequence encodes CASSPRLAGSQETQYF.

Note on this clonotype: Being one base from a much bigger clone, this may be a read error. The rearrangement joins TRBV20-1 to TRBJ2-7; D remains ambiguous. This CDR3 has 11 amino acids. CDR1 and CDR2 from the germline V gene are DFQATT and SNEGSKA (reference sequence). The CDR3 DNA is TGCAGTGCTAGTCCTAGTGGCGAGCAGTCCTTC. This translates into CSASPSGEQSF.

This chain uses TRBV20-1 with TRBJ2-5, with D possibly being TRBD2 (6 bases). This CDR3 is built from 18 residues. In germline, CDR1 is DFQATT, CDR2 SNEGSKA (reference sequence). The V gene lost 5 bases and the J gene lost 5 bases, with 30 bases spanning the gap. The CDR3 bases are TGCAGTGCTTCTGACACAGGCCGGGAGAGCTCCCCGGGGGAGACCCAGTACTTC. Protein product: CSASDTGRESSPGETQYF.

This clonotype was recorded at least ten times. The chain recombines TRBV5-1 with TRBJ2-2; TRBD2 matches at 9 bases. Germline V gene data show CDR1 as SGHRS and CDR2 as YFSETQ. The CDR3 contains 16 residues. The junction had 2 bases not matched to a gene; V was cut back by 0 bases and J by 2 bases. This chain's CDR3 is CASSLDLAGNTGELFF. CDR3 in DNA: TGCGCCAGCAGCTTGGATCTAGCGGGAAACACCGGGGAGCTGTTTTTT.

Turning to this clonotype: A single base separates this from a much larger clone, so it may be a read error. The CDR3 DNA sequence: TGCGCCAGCAGCTTAGCGGGAGGGGGGAATGAGCCGTTCTTC. It encodes CASSLAGGGNEPFF. The rearrangement links TRBV7-2 to TRBJ2-1; 11 bases map to TRBD2. This CDR3 spans 14 amino acids. CDR1 is SGHTA and CDR2 is FQGNSA in the germline V gene.

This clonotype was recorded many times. The CDR3 DNA reads as TGTGCCAGCAGCTTTGGTAATTTAGGGGAGCAGTACTTC. Its protein product is CASSFGNLGEQYF. The chain recombines TRBV5-6 with TRBJ2-7; D call uncertain. This CDR3 has 13 amino acids. V shed 2 bases and J shed 7 bases, with 13 bases lying between them. From germline, CDR1 is SGHDT and CDR2 YYEEEE. Variable domain in full (rest from reference TRBV5-6 and TRBJ2-7): DAGVTQSPTHLIKTRGQQVTLRCSPKSGHDTVSWYQQALGQGPQFIFQYYEEEERQRGNFPDRFSGHQFPNYSSELNVNALLLGDSALYLCASSFGNLGEQYFGPGTRLTVT.

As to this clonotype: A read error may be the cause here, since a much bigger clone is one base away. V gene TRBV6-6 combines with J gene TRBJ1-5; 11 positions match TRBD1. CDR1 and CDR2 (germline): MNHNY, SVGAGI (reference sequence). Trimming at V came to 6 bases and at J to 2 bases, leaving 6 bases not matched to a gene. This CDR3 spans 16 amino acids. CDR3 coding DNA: TGTGCCAGCAGGCGGGGACAGGGGGAGGGCAATCAGCCCCAGCATTTT. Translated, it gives CASRRGQGEGNQPQHF.

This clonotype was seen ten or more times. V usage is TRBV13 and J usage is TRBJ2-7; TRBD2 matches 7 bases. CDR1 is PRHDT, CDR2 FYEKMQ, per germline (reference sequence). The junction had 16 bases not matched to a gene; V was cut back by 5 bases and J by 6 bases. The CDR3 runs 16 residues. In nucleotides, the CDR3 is TGTGCCAGCAGCGACCGCTGGGGCGGGAGAATGTCCGAGCAGTACTTC. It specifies CASSDRWGGRMSEQYF.

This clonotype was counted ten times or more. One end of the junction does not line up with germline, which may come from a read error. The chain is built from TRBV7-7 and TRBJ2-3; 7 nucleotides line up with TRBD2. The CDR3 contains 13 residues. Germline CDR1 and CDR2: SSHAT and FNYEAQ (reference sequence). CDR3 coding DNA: TGTGCTAGCAGCTTAGCGGGTAAAGATACGCAGTATTTT. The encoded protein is CASSLAGKDTQYF.

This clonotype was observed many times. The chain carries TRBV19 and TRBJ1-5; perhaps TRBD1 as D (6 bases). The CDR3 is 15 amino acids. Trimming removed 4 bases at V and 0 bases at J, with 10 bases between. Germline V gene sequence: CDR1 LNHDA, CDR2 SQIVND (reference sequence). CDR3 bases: TGTGCCAGTAGTACAGGGGCCCATAGCAATCAGCCCCAGCATTTT. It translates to CASSTGAHSNQPQHF. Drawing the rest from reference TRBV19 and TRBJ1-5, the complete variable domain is DGGITQSPKYLFRKEGQNVTLSCEQNLNHDAMYWYRQDPGQGLRLIYYSQIVNDFQKGDIAEGYSVSREKKESFPLTVTSAQKNPTAFYLCASSTGAHSNQPQHFGDGTRLSIL.